The clone carrying this T cell receptor (beta chain) was detected ten times or more. No antigen is known for it. Time point reported: pre-sensitization, week 0. Indicated treatment: therapeutic diphenylcyclopropenone sensitization with weekly scalp DPC. The drawing of blood occurred before each patch test was applied. This sample was taken from a study of human T cells and chemical hapten exposure. Study-wide context: While the approximately 24-week study was under way, patients received diphenylcyclopropenone on the scalp every week. Study-level findings and limits: Expanded TCRs were compared with controls, and the expanded TCRs formed significantly more large CDR3 similarity clusters.

The library labeled individual cDNA molecules by adding unique molecular identifiers to them. TCRdb used MiXCR to reprocess the RACE reads, holding one entry per CDR3 protein. The table lists roughly 90,000 distinct CDR3 sequences, around 10% of them singletons. Germline V CDR1 and CDR2: MNHEY, SVGAGI. Trimming cost V 2 bases and J 4 bases, with 12 bases left between them. The length of the CDR3 is 14 residues. The rearrangement joins TRBV6-5 to TRBJ2-7; a weak D match, TRBD2 (7 bases). The sequenced sample was whole blood, obtained in connection with sensitization to the hapten diphenylcyclopropenone (DPC). The sequence derives from a woman between 35 and 50 years old with alopecia areata. Some clones in this sample may be carry-over from other donors' samples. The CDR3 loop reads CASSYARGGYEQYF. For the CDR3, the DNA is TGTGCCAGCAGTTACGCCAGGGGAGGGTACGAGCAGTACTTC.